Below are 5 T cell receptor beta chains sequenced from a single sample in a study of shared clonotypes between healthy human individuals. Data came from immunoSEQ multiplex PCR; TCRdb stores just in-frame clones and leaves some out. Of about 490,000 clones in the sample, roughly 80% were seen once. Sequenced sample: PBMCs. Receptors were obtained from a woman between 40 and 50 years old in good health. Some clones in this sample may be carry-over from other donors' samples.

This chain links TRBV28 with TRBJ1-4, with D possibly TRBD1 on 5 matching bases. CDR1 is MDHEN, CDR2 SYDVKM, per germline. Trimming took off 5 bases at V and 8 bases at J, with 15 bases between the two ends. This CDR3 contains 14 residues. The CDR3, as DNA: TGTGCCAGCAGTCCAGGGCCCCTGAGGGAAAAACTGTTTTTT. As protein: CASSPGPLREKLFF.

On this clone itself: A far larger clone is only one base removed, so a read error is likely. The chain employs TRBV18 and TRBJ2-5, with D uncertain. The CDR3 is made up of 12 amino acids. Germline CDR1 reads KGHSH; CDR2 reads LQKENI. Trimming left V 4 bases short and J 2 bases short, with 5 bases between. The CDR3 protein is CASSLRQETQYF. CDR3 sequence (DNA): TGTGCCAGCTCACTACGACAAGAGACCCAGTACTTC.

The V and J genes are TRBV27 and TRBJ1-1; D perhaps matches TRBD1 (5 bases). V lost 2 bases, J lost 3 bases, and 13 bases lay in between. The CDR3 has 15 amino acids. CDR1 MNHEY and CDR2 SMNVEV come from the germline V gene (reference sequence). The CDR3 nucleotides are TGTGCCAGCAGTTTAGGAGTCCTAGGGGACACTGAAGCTTTCTTT. The encoded protein is CASSLGVLGDTEAFF.

This chain uses TRBV5-1 with TRBJ2-2, with TRBD2 identical over 10 bases. Germline V gene lookup returns CDR1 SGHRS and CDR2 YFSETQ. CDR3 length: 14 amino acids. V lost 9 bases, J lost 2 bases, and 4 bases stayed unmatched. CDR3 region: CATKREGNTGELFF. DNA of the CDR3: TGCGCCACCAAGCGGGAGGGCAACACCGGGGAGCTGTTTTTT.

The chain is built from TRBV30 and TRBJ2-5; 7 nucleotides agree with TRBD1. The J call may be mistaken, given a closer DNA end match to TRBJ2-7. The CDR3 has 13 amino acids. In germline, CDR1 is GTSNPN, CDR2 SVGIG (reference sequence). The CDR3 DNA sequence: TGTGCCTGGGGAGACAGGGTATTCGACGAGCAGTACTTC. It is translated as CAWGDRVFDEQYF.